What follows are 31 T cell receptor beta chains derived from one specimen sequenced in a study of blood T cell repertoires in COVID-19 (TCRdb year 2020). Receptor libraries were prepared by the immunoSEQ multiplex PCR assay. The source is immuneACCESS, and TCRdb retained only in-frame sequences with V and J called. Part of the clones is not carried over; for the studies checked, unresolved V genes explain less than half of this, and the remainder is unexplained. This sample is represented by almost 300,000 clones; approximately 89% of them were singletons. Jointly, the top ten make up around 10% of the sample. Sequenced: peripheral blood. The receptor source for this set is a woman aged 25 to 39 with COVID-19, enrolled during active disease.

This chain joins TRBV5-4 and TRBJ1-4, with D possibly being TRBD1 (6 bases). Germline V gene lookup returns CDR1 SGHNT and CDR2 YYREEE (reference sequence). This CDR3 comprises 17 residues. V lost 3 bases to trimming and J lost 3 bases, with 18 bases between them. As DNA, the CDR3 is TGTGCCAGCAGCTCTGGGGGGGCGGTAGCACCTAATGAAAAACTGTTTTTT. Its protein is CASSSGGAVAPNEKLFF.

The V gene is TRBV5-4, the J gene TRBJ1-6; 7 nucleotides match TRBD1. This CDR3 is built from 17 residues. V dropped 0 bases and J dropped 1; count of bases not matched to a gene: 4. Germline values: CDR1 SGHNT, CDR2 YYREEE (reference sequence). The CDR3 protein is CASSLGGGMSYNSPLHF. CDR3 sequence (DNA): TGTGCCAGCAGCTTGGGAGGGGGCATGTCCTATAATTCACCCCTCCACTTT.

This rearrangement joins TRBV6-6 to TRBJ1-3; D is ambiguous. The CDR3 loop spans 11 amino acids. The V gene's germline CDR1 is MNHNY and CDR2 SVGAGI (reference sequence). The ends were cut back, 10 bases at V and 5 bases at J, with 9 bases in the middle. The CDR3 sequence: CATSLRNTIYF. As DNA, the CDR3 is TGTGCCACTTCCCTTCGAAACACCATATATTTT.

This chain joins TRBV6-5 and TRBJ1-2; 9 bases are a match to TRBD1. Germline CDR1 reads MNHEY; CDR2 reads SVGAGI. The CDR3 sequence is 15 residues long. The junction had 8 bases not matched to a gene; V was cut back by 6 bases and J by 3 bases. CDR3 amino acids: CASSEGQGRDYGYTF. CDR3 nucleotides: TGTGCCAGCAGCGAGGGACAGGGTCGCGACTATGGCTACACCTTC.

This clone turned up a few times. This sequence joins TRBV7-9 and TRBJ1-5; D may be TRBD1 (6 bases). The CDR3 has 16 amino acids. V was shortened by 2 bases and J by 2 bases, with 13 bases between the two germline ends. The germline V gene has CDR1 SEHNR and CDR2 FQNEAQ (reference sequence). The CDR3 loop reads CASSLFVQGGNQPQHF. Written as DNA, the CDR3 is TGTGCCAGCAGCTTATTCGTACAGGGCGGCAATCAGCCCCAGCATTTT.

This clone has a handful of counts. The chain recombines TRBV5-1 with TRBJ2-7; TRBD2 agrees at 7 bases. V was pared by 4 bases and J by 3 bases, with 13 bases of the junction left unmatched. CDR3 size: 16 residues. The germline V gene has CDR1 SGHRS and CDR2 YFSETQ. The CDR3 nucleotides are TGCGCCAGCAGCACACTAGCTTCGGGGGGAATCTACGAGCAGTACTTC. Its protein is CASSTLASGGIYEQYF.

The J gene is TRBJ2-1, the V gene TRBV5-1; no clear D. With 3 bases removed from V and 0 bases from J, the gap between germline ends came to 10 bases. Germline loops: CDR1 SGHRS, CDR2 YFSETQ. CDR3 size: 15 residues. The CDR3 nucleotides are TGCGCCAGCAGCTCCGACTCCCCCTCCTACAATGAGCAGTTCTTC. This translates into CASSSDSPSYNEQFF.

The chain has TRBV6-2 or TRBV6-3 and TRBJ1-2; TRBD1 agrees at 9 bases. CDR3 length equals 15 residues. The germline V gene has CDR1 MNHEY and CDR2 SVGEGT. V gave up 6 bases and J gave up 8 bases; unmatched junction bases: 13. CDR3 sequence: CASSSGPGQGSGYTF. The CDR3 bases are TGTGCCAGCAGCTCGGGTCCGGGACAGGGTTCCGGCTACACCTTC.

This clone was counted a few times. This chain connects TRBV19 to TRBJ1-1; 8 positions agree with TRBD1. The CDR3 consists of 16 residues. J gave up 5 bases and V 5 bases, and 13 bases lay outside the gene matches. Germline loops: CDR1 LNHDA, CDR2 SQIVND (reference sequence). The DNA for the CDR3 is TGTGCCAGTAGTCCGGACAGGGCCCGCTCGGGAACTGAAGCTTTCTTT. It encodes CASSPDRARSGTEAFF.

The CDR3 DNA follows: TGTGCCAGCAGCCCGGGATCAGAGCAGTACTTC. Protein sequence: CASSPGSEQYF. V gene TRBV5-8 combines with J gene TRBJ2-7; a weak D match, TRBD2 (5 bases). Deletions cut 4 bases from V and 7 bases from J, with 9 bases between. Germline CDR1 reads SGHTS; CDR2 reads YDEGEE. This CDR3 contains 11 residues.

The chain employs TRBV6-4 and TRBJ1-2, with TRBD1 identical over 8 bases. CDR3 length: 16 amino acids. The V gene end was trimmed by 2 bases and the J gene end by 6 bases; junction bases not matched to a gene: 11. Germline CDR1 MRHNA, CDR2 SNTAGT. DNA for the CDR3: TGTGCCAGCAGTGACGGGACAGGTATTTCGTCGGATGGCTACACCTTC. This translates into CASSDGTGISSDGYTF.

J is TRBJ2-7 and V is TRBV25-1; 8 bases align to TRBD1. The CDR3 length is 15 residues. After removal of 8 bases from V and 2 bases from J, the junction contained 11 bases not matched to a gene. Per the germline V gene, CDR1 is MGHDK and CDR2 is SYGVNS. Written as DNA, the CDR3 is TGTGCCAGCCAACCGGGACAGGATTTGGCCTACGAGCAGTACTTC. The encoded protein is CASQPGQDLAYEQYF.

J is TRBJ1-2 and V is TRBV18; 9 bases match TRBD1. With 3 bases clipped from V and 3 bases from J, the junction kept 11 bases outside the gene matches. Per the germline V gene, CDR1 is KGHSH and CDR2 is LQKENI. The CDR3 has 17 residues. CDR3 sequence (DNA): TGTGCCAGCTCACCCTTAAGTGGGGGACAGGGCGACTATGGCTACACCTTC. Amino acids: CASSPLSGGQGDYGYTF.

The chain uses TRBV15 and TRBJ2-3; TRBD1 might be the D (5 bases). Trimming cost V 9 bases and J 2 bases, with 18 bases left between them. The CDR3 runs to 15 residues. Germline V gives CDR1 LNHNV, CDR2 YYDKDF (reference sequence). The CDR3 spells CATTAQGVNTDTQYF. DNA for the CDR3: TGTGCCACGACAGCGCAAGGGGTGAACACAGATACGCAGTATTTT.

V usage is TRBV4-1 and J usage is TRBJ1-2; no clear D gene. Germline V CDR1 and CDR2: MGHRA, YSYEKL. V lost 0 bases to trimming and J lost 1 base, with 6 bases between them. The CDR3 consists of 14 residues. CDR3 amino acids: CASSQDSFNYGYTF. The DNA of the CDR3 is TGCGCCAGCAGCCAAGACAGTTTTAACTATGGCTACACCTTC.

The chain recombines TRBV30 with TRBJ2-7; no firm D call. The CDR3 totals 13 residues. CDR1 GTSNPN and CDR2 SVGIG come from the germline V gene (reference sequence). V lost 0 bases and J lost 1, with 7 bases in between. The CDR3 region is CAWSVQQSYEQYF. The CDR3 DNA reads TGTGCCTGGAGTGTACAACAGTCCTACGAGCAGTACTTC.

This rearrangement joins TRBV6-5 to TRBJ2-7; 7 nucleotides match TRBD2. The CDR3 runs to 15 residues. Germline V gene data show CDR1 as MNHEY and CDR2 as SVGAGI. The ends lost 4 bases at V and 1 base at J; junction bases unmatched: 7. This chain's CDR3 is CASSSRLAGSYEQYF. In DNA, the CDR3 is TGTGCCAGCAGTTCCCGACTAGCCGGATCCTACGAGCAGTACTTC.

The chain is built from TRBV19 and TRBJ1-5, with a tentative D call TRBD1 (5 bases). Per the germline V gene, CDR1 is LNHDA and CDR2 is SQIVND (reference sequence). Trimming left V 4 bases short and J 3 bases short, with 16 bases between. The CDR3 spans 16 residues. CDR3 nucleotide sequence: TGTGCCAGTAGTAGAGGACAAGGGATGCCCAATCAGCCCCAGCATTTT. Protein product: CASSRGQGMPNQPQHF.

V usage is TRBV6-6 and J usage is TRBJ2-3; 12 positions match TRBD2. Germline V CDR1 and CDR2: MNHNY, SVGAGI (reference sequence). The trim removed 5 bases at V and 5 bases at J, leaving 14 bases unmatched. The CDR3 runs to 18 residues. The CDR3 DNA sequence: TGTGCCAGCAGTCCGTCTAGCGGGGGGGCGATTGTAGGAGATACGCAGTATTTT. Protein product: CASSPSSGGAIVGDTQYF.

The chain employs TRBV6-4 and TRBJ2-3; 9 positions match TRBD1. After removal of 2 bases from V and 2 bases from J, the junction contained 5 bases not matched to a gene. The CDR3 extends over 16 amino acids. The germline V gene encodes CDR1 MRHNA and CDR2 SNTAGT. CDR3 protein: CASSDRTGEVTDTQYF. The CDR3 nucleotides are TGTGCCAGCAGTGACCGGACAGGGGAGGTCACAGATACGCAGTATTTT.

This clone has just one count. The chain combines TRBV5-1 with TRBJ2-3, with D perhaps matching TRBD2 (6 bases). The CDR3 contains 15 residues. CDR1 is SGHRS, CDR2 YFSETQ, per germline. V lost 6 bases, J lost 2 bases, and 16 bases lay in between. The CDR3 bases are TGCGCCAGCAAGGGCGGCGGGGTCCCCACAGATACGCAGTATTTT. Translating gives CASKGGGVPTDTQYF.

The rearrangement joins TRBV6-5 to TRBJ1-1; 8 bases fit TRBD1. The J segment lost 5 bases and the V segment lost 4 bases, leaving 6 bases of the junction unmatched. Germline values: CDR1 MNHEY, CDR2 SVGAGI. The CDR3 length is 14 residues. CDR3 sequence reads: CASSSGQGLTEAFF. The CDR3 DNA reads TGTGCCAGCAGTTCCGGACAGGGATTAACTGAAGCTTTCTTT.

The chain carries TRBV5-1 and TRBJ1-3; TRBD1 is a possible D gene (6 bases). Germline CDR1 and CDR2: SGHRS and YFSETQ. V gave up 0 bases and J gave up 5 bases, with 15 bases separating them. This CDR3 has 16 residues. The CDR3 nucleotides are TGCGCCAGCAGCTTGGCGTACGGGGGGCGTAGAAACACCATATATTTT. The encoded protein is CASSLAYGGRRNTIYF.

In regard to this clone: Other DNA sequences from this sample encode an identical CDR3 as well. J is TRBJ1-1 and V is TRBV4-1; perhaps TRBD1 as D (5 bases). This CDR3 is 14 amino acids long. CDR1 is MGHRA and CDR2 is YSYEKL in the germline V gene. Trimming shortened V by 6 bases and J by 0 bases, and 11 bases separated the two germline ends. CDR3: CASRGPLMNTEAFF. The CDR3 DNA is TGCGCCAGCAGGGGGCCCCTAATGAACACTGAAGCTTTCTTT.

This sequence joins TRBV5-5 and TRBJ1-5; D perhaps matches TRBD1 (6 bases). The ends were cut back, 3 bases at V and 4 bases at J, with 14 bases in the middle. CDR1 SGHKS and CDR2 YYEKEE come from the germline V gene (reference sequence). This CDR3 contains 15 residues. In nucleotides, the CDR3 is TGTGCCAGCAGCTCCCTTGACAGGTGGAATCAGCCCCAGCATTTT. This encodes CASSSLDRWNQPQHF. The full variable domain, completed using reference TRBV5-5 and TRBJ1-5, is DAGVTQSPTHLIKTRGQQVTLRCSPISGHKSVSWYQQVLGQGPQFIFQYYEKEERGRGNFPDRFSARQFPNYSSELNVNALLLGDSALYLCASSSLDRWNQPQHFGDGTRLSIL.

This clone has only a few counts. The chain recombines TRBV29-1 with TRBJ1-2, with D maybe TRBD1 (6 bases). The V end was cut by 3 bases, the J end by 0 bases, with 14 bases between. CDR1 and CDR2 from the germline V gene are SQVTM and ANQGSEA. The CDR3 is 15 amino acids. The CDR3 is CSVDTGLASNYGYTF. Written as DNA, the CDR3 is TGCAGCGTTGATACAGGGCTGGCATCTAACTATGGCTACACCTTC.

The rearrangement uses TRBV2 and TRBJ1-1; D not resolved. Germline V gene lookup returns CDR1 SNHLY and CDR2 FYNNEI. The V and J ends lost 8 bases and 11 bases respectively, with 15 bases between them. This CDR3 spans 11 amino acids. CDR3 protein: CASYKTSTAFF. CDR3 nucleotide sequence: TGTGCCAGCTATAAGACATCGACGGCTTTCTTT.

The V and J genes are TRBV11-1 and TRBJ1-1; 7 bases are a match to TRBD1. The J segment lost 0 bases and the V segment lost 4 bases, leaving 8 bases of the junction unmatched. Germline CDR1 SGHAT, CDR2 FQDESV (reference sequence). The length of the CDR3 is 16 residues. The chain's CDR3 is CASSYVPGGMNTEAFF. CDR3 nucleotides: TGTGCCAGCAGCTATGTGCCAGGGGGGATGAACACTGAAGCTTTCTTT.

This clone has more than one count but fewer than ten. This chain uses TRBV28 with TRBJ1-6; D remains unclear. V lost 3 bases, J lost 13 bases, and 13 bases lay in between. This CDR3 is built from 13 residues. Germline V gene data show CDR1 as MDHEN and CDR2 as SYDVKM. The CDR3: CASSLAGGFPLHF. CDR3 bases: TGTGCCAGCAGTTTGGCGGGAGGTTTTCCCCTCCACTTT.

A few counts support this clone. This chain links TRBV24-1 with TRBJ2-2; D is perhaps TRBD1 (5 bases). This CDR3 is 16 amino acids long. V dropped 4 bases and J dropped 6 bases, with 17 bases sitting between them. From germline, CDR1 is KGHDR and CDR2 SFDVKD. The CDR3 nucleotides are TGTGCCACCAGTGACCCAGGTGTTGAAGGGGCCGGGGAGCTGTTTTTT. Its protein product is CATSDPGVEGAGELFF.

DNA of the CDR3: TGTGCCAGCAGCAACGGCGGGGCAGGGCACACTGAAGCTTTCTTT. As protein: CASSNGGAGHTEAFF. V and J are TRBV7-9 and TRBJ1-1, with D perhaps matching TRBD1 (5 bases). This CDR3 spans 15 amino acids. Per the germline V gene, CDR1 is SEHNR and CDR2 is FQNEAQ (reference sequence). V was pared by 5 bases and J by 3 bases, with 16 bases between.